These 2 T cell receptor delta chains share one sample of origin, sequenced in a study of γδ T cells in repeated Plasmodium falciparum infection. TCRdb reapplied CATT to the multiplex PCR reads. Here the sample spans around 89,000 delta-chain clones, 1.4% being singletons. Flow sorting of PBMC yielded separate Vgamma9/Vdelta2+ and Vdelta2-negative gammadelta T cell populations for bulk repertoire analysis. The sequencing sample was made of gamma-delta T cells from blood. All receptors come from a pool of human donors (malaria-infected and uninfected, not separated).

This clone was observed a handful of times. The translation of this DNA and the TCRdb protein of a much larger clone differ at residue 19, probably owing to a read error; the protein shown here is translated from the DNA. The chain uses TRDV1 and TRDJ1; D is perhaps TRDD2 or TRDD3 (8 bases each). No J gene is reported in TCRdb; it was inferred here by comparing the DNA with germline. Germline V CDR1 and CDR2: TSWWSYY, QGS. The CDR3 totals 22 residues. The CDR3 region is CALGDPVGFLPVLGAYTDRLIF. For the CDR3, the DNA is TGTGCTCTTGGGGACCCGGTGGGCTTCCTACCGGTACTGGGGGCCTACACCGATAGACTCATCTTT.

This clone was recorded a few times. A far larger clone differs by one base, so this is likely a read error. The sample carries other DNA sequences with the same CDR3. CDR3: CALGEQPESQTSTDKLIF. In DNA, the CDR3 is TGTGCTCTTGGGGAACAGCCAGAATCTCAAACGAGCACCGATAAACTCATCTTT. The V gene is TRDV1, the J gene TRDJ1, with D uncertain. The CDR3 sequence is 18 residues long. CDR1 and CDR2 (germline): TSWWSYY, QGS. The V gene lost 1 base and the J gene lost 1 base, with 19 bases spanning the gap.